This T cell receptor beta chain is from a study of OX40 agonist ivuxolimab in advanced cancers. Looking at the study overall: Participants averaged about 60 years of age (range 23 to 79) and were 82.7% male.

With V trimmed by 6 bases and J by 5 bases, 2 bases remained unmatched. The germline gives CDR1 ENHRY, CDR2 SYGVKD. This CDR3 has 15 residues. Some clones are missing from TCRdb's copy, which holds only in-frame ones; the method was immunoSEQ multiplex PCR. The repertoire holds 95,000 to 150,000 clones, with 80% to 90% as singletons. The sequencing here drew on CD4+ or CD8+ T cells sorted from blood, taken in a trial of the OX40 agonist ivuxolimab. The sequence derives from an adult with an advanced solid tumor such as melanoma, head and neck, liver or kidney cancer. The chain has TRBV10-3 and TRBJ2-3; TRBD2 aligns across 16 bases. The CDR3 region is CAISGTSGGEDTQYF. The CDR3 region has the DNA TGTGCCATCAGCGGGACTAGCGGGGGGGAAGATACGCAGTATTTT.